This TCR delta chain was sequenced for a study of γδ T cells in repeated Plasmodium falciparum infection. Study overall: Age- and gender-matched Australian children served as comparison for malaria-exposed Malian children. Sampling occurred at baseline, pre-infection for selected infections, and 21 days post-infection. Whole-study results and caveats: Compared with Australian children, Malian Vdelta2-negative repertoires seemed more clonal, less diverse, less shared.

TCRdb re-identified clones in the multiplex PCR reads via CATT. The profile shows roughly 90,000 delta-chain clones, over 0.75% of them singletons. Gammadelta T cells were flow-sorted from PBMC into Vgamma9/Vdelta2+ and Vdelta2-negative populations for bulk analysis. Trimming took 2 bases from V and 1 from J; bases not matched to a gene: 31. Germline assignment: CDR1 TSWWSYY and CDR2 QGS. The CDR3 totals 24 residues. This clone showed up just a few times. Its target is not known. The protein that TCRdb holds for this DNA derives from a much larger clone and differs from the translated DNA at residue 10, which likely indicates a read error; the protein shown here is translated from the DNA.

The source is a pool of human donors (malaria-infected and uninfected, not separated). What was sequenced was gamma-delta T cells from blood. The chain is built from TRDV1 and TRDJ1, with TRDD3 identical over 7 bases. The CDR3, as DNA: TGTGCTCTTGGGGAAGGGGAAGGAACGGCCATTCCAGTACTGGGGATTGCCTGCACCGATAAACTCATCTTT. Amino acid sequence: CALGEGEGTAIPVLGIACTDKLIF.